This is a list of T cell receptor beta chains from one sample in a study of CD8+ T cells in alopecia areata. Data came from immunoSEQ multiplex PCR; TCRdb stores just in-frame clones and leaves some out. The table lists roughly 64,000 clones, 46% of them singletons. Sequences were derived from CD8+ T cells sorted from blood, sampled at approximately week 36, from a patient treated with tofacitinib. The receptor source for this set is a human donor with alopecia areata. The CDR3 runs from the conserved cysteine through the conserved F or W. Each record gives: V gene, J gene, CDR3 protein.

v_call: TRBV7-9; j_call: TRBJ2-3; cdr3_aa: CASSGNWRERVGPDTQYF
v_call: TRBV29-1; j_call: TRBJ2-2; cdr3_aa: CSVLRAGELFF
v_call: TRBV9; j_call: TRBJ1-2; cdr3_aa: CASSDTGQGNGYTF
v_call: TRBV9; j_call: TRBJ2-1; cdr3_aa: CASSARVSYNEQFF
v_call: TRBV15; j_call: TRBJ2-7; cdr3_aa: CATSRVRRDSSYEQYF
v_call: TRBV2; j_call: TRBJ1-1; cdr3_aa: CASSGGTGQTEAFF
v_call: TRBV5-1; j_call: TRBJ2-1; cdr3_aa: CASFESSYNEQFF
v_call: TRBV2; j_call: TRBJ2-7; cdr3_aa: CASDSHTTYEQYF
v_call: TRBV19; j_call: TRBJ2-6; cdr3_aa: CASTPTGGSGANVLTF
v_call: TRBV10-3; j_call: TRBJ2-3; cdr3_aa: CAISPLEGGTDTQYF
v_call: TRBV28; j_call: TRBJ2-5; cdr3_aa: CASSLLRKTSGTETQYF
v_call: TRBV5-1; j_call: TRBJ2-1; cdr3_aa: CASSLEQQGTEQFF
v_call: TRBV29-1; j_call: TRBJ2-7; cdr3_aa: CSVEADNSYEQYF
v_call: TRBV6-5; j_call: TRBJ2-5; cdr3_aa: CASTGGGQETQYF
v_call: TRBV18; j_call: TRBJ2-5; cdr3_aa: CASSPQVAGGGETQYF
v_call: TRBV10-3; j_call: TRBJ2-1; cdr3_aa: CAMGPISYNEQFF
v_call: TRBV4-1; j_call: TRBJ2-1; cdr3_aa: CASSLTDRAAYNEQFF
v_call: TRBV7-3; j_call: TRBJ1-2; cdr3_aa: CASSPRGHGGYTF
v_call: TRBV7-9; j_call: TRBJ2-5; cdr3_aa: CASHGDQRGLYEGETQYF
v_call: TRBV5-4; j_call: TRBJ1-2; cdr3_aa: CASSVPGYPPDGYTF
v_call: TRBV6-5; j_call: TRBJ1-1; cdr3_aa: CASSYSKGGGTEAFF
v_call: TRBV29-1; j_call: TRBJ1-1; cdr3_aa: CSVGGTSEAFF
v_call: TRBV27; j_call: TRBJ2-3; cdr3_aa: CASSTGLAGPTDTQYF
v_call: TRBV7-6; j_call: TRBJ2-7; cdr3_aa: CASSLSGSIGNEQYF
v_call: TRBV4-1; j_call: TRBJ2-7; cdr3_aa: CASSPQLAGSYEQYF
v_call: TRBV29-1; j_call: TRBJ2-5; cdr3_aa: CSVAGAQQETQYF
v_call: TRBV5-6; j_call: TRBJ2-7; cdr3_aa: CASSRRGKEQYF
v_call: TRBV30; j_call: TRBJ2-3; cdr3_aa: CAWRLSDPDTQYF
v_call: TRBV27; j_call: TRBJ2-7; cdr3_aa: CASSPTSGRALEQYF
v_call: TRBV10-3; j_call: TRBJ2-3; cdr3_aa: CAINSQRARTDTQYF
v_call: TRBV25-1; j_call: TRBJ2-5; cdr3_aa: CASSVLETQYF